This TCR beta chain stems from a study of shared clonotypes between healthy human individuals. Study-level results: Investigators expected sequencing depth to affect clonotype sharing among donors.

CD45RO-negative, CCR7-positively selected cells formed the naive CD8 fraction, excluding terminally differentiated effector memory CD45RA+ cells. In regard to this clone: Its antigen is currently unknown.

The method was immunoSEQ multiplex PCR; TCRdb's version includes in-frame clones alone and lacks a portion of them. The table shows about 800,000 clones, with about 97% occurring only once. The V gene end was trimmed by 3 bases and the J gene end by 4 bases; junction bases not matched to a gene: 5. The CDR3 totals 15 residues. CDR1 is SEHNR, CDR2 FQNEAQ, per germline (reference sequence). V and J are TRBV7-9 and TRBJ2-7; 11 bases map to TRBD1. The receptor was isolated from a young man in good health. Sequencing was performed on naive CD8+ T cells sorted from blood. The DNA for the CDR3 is TGTGCCAGCAGCTTGGGACAGGGGGAATGGTACGAGCAGTACTTC. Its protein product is CASSLGQGEWYEQYF.